This T cell receptor (beta chain) was recovered during a study of CD8+ T cells in alopecia areata. Sequencing templates came from extracted RNA that was reverse transcribed into cDNA. Using immunoSEQ multiplex PCR, the repertoire was profiled, and TCRdb retains in-frame clones only, with some absent. The sample shows thousands of clones, 64% of them seen only once. The ends were cut back, 5 bases at V and 4 bases at J, with 19 bases in the middle. The germline V gene encodes CDR1 SGHRS and CDR2 YFSETQ. CDR3 length: 15 residues. Researchers gathered lesional scalp punch biopsies and peripheral blood from patients with alopecia areata.

The source is a human donor with alopecia areata. This specimen consisted of skin, obtained at week 0. This chain joins TRBV5-1 and TRBJ2-7, with D possibly TRBD2 on 5 matching bases. CDR3 bases: TGCGCCAGCAGGGTAGGTGGACTGAGGCCTTACGAGCAGTACTTC. This encodes CASRVGGLRPYEQYF.